This is a list of T cell receptor beta chains from one sample in a study of shared clonotypes between healthy human individuals. Data came from immunoSEQ multiplex PCR; TCRdb stores just in-frame clones and leaves some out. The sample lists roughly 2.5 million clones; around 94% were seen once. The sequenced sample was naive CD4+ T cells sorted from blood. These TCRs come from a young man in good health. Each CDR3 is given with its conserved first and last residue. The D gene is left open where the match is weak.

DNA,CDR3,V,J,D
TGTGCCAGCAGTGAAGGGAGTGACTATGGCTACACCTTC,CASSEGSDYGYTF,TRBV2,TRBJ1-2,NA
TGTGCCAGCAGTGGGGACAGGGGTTATCAGCCCCAGCATTTT,CASSGDRGYQPQHF,TRBV2,TRBJ1-5,TRBD1
TGTGCCAGCAGCTTAGATGGGGGGAACGCCTACGAGCAGTACTTC,CASSLDGGNAYEQYF,TRBV11-3,TRBJ2-7,NA
TGCGCCAGCAGTGAGGCAAATGGGGAGACCCAGTACTTC,CASSEANGETQYF,TRBV10-1,TRBJ2-5,NA
TGTGCCAGCAGCTTGGCAGGGGGCCTGGCCTACAATGAGCAGTTCTTC,CASSLAGGLAYNEQFF,TRBV5-8,TRBJ2-1,TRBD1
TGTGCCAGCAGTACCGGGACCTGGAGCTATGGCTACACCTTC,CASSTGTWSYGYTF,TRBV28,TRBJ1-2,NA
TGTGCCAGCAGCGTAGGCGGACACAATGAGCAGTTCTTC,CASSVGGHNEQFF,TRBV9,TRBJ2-1,NA
TGTGCCAGCAGTTTCGACAGGGTCCGGACCTACGAGCAGTACTTC,CASSFDRVRTYEQYF,TRBV27,TRBJ2-7,TRBD1
TGTGCCAGTAGTATAAATGGGGCTTCTGGAAACACCATATATTTT,CASSINGASGNTIYF,TRBV19,TRBJ1-3,NA
TGTGCCAGCAGTTCGCTAGCGGGAGCGCACACCGGGGAGCTGTTTTTT,CASSSLAGAHTGELFF,TRBV6-5,TRBJ2-2,TRBD2
TGTGCCTGCAAAAGGGAAGGTAGCATCGCCGGGGAGCTGTTTTTT,CACKREGSIAGELFF,TRBV30,TRBJ2-2,NA
TGTGCCAGTAGCCGGGACCGAGACACCGGGGAGCTGTTTTTT,CASSRDRDTGELFF,TRBV19,TRBJ2-2,NA
TGTGCCAGCAGCCATTTGGACAGTTTGACCGGGGAGCTGTTTTTT,CASSHLDSLTGELFF,TRBV28,TRBJ2-2,NA
TGCGCCAGCAGCCCAGGACAGGGTGGTTCACCCCTCCACTTT,CASSPGQGGSPLHF,TRBV5-1,TRBJ1-6,TRBD1
TGTGCCAGCAGCTTGGACAGGGGGCAGGAGACCCAGTACTTC,CASSLDRGQETQYF,TRBV5-8,TRBJ2-5,TRBD1
TGTGCCTGGAGTGCTTCGCCCCGTTCTGAGCAGTTCTTC,CAWSASPRSEQFF,TRBV30,TRBJ2-1,NA
TGTGCCAGTAGTCTCGCCATCGGGAGGGCAGGATCCTACGAGCAGTACTTC,CASSLAIGRAGSYEQYF,TRBV19,TRBJ2-7,TRBD2
TGTGCCAGCAATCTACGTCCAACTAATGAAAAACTGTTTTTT,CASNLRPTNEKLFF,TRBV6-6,TRBJ1-4,NA
TGTGCCAGCAGCTCCCTTGGACTAGCGGGAGGGGTCGATGAGCAGTTCTTC,CASSSLGLAGGVDEQFF,TRBV7-2,TRBJ2-1,TRBD2
TGCGCCAGCAGCCCGGACGGACTAGCTCGCGAGCAGTACTTC,CASSPDGLAREQYF,TRBV5-1,TRBJ2-7,TRBD2
TGTGCCAGCAGCTTAGTGGCGGGAGGGCCGATCCAAGAGACCCAGTACTTC,CASSLVAGGPIQETQYF,TRBV7-8,TRBJ2-5,TRBD2
TGTGCCAGCAGCCTGACCGAGGCCCTAGCCAAAAACATTCAGTACTTC,CASSLTEALAKNIQYF,TRBV6-6,TRBJ2-4,NA
TGTGCCAGCAGTCCACCGGGACAGGGTTACGGCTACACCTTC,CASSPPGQGYGYTF,TRBV6-5,TRBJ1-2,TRBD1
TGTGCCAGCAGCCAGTCCTACGAGCAGTACTTC,CASSQSYEQYF,TRBV6-1,TRBJ2-7,NA
TGTGCCAGCAGCTTTAGCGGGGAGGAGACCCAGTACTTC,CASSFSGEETQYF,TRBV7-9,TRBJ2-5,TRBD2
TGTGCCACCAGCAGAGGAATAGCGGGAGACAATGAGCAGTTCTTC,CATSRGIAGDNEQFF,TRBV15,TRBJ2-1,TRBD2
TGCGCCAGCAGCCAACCCAGCGGATCCTACGAGCAGTACTTC,CASSQPSGSYEQYF,TRBV4-1,TRBJ2-7,NA
TGTGCCAGCAGTTTGCCGGGGTGGGAAACCGGGGAGCTGTTTTTT,CASSLPGWETGELFF,TRBV28,TRBJ2-2,NA
TGTGCCAGCAGCTCTCCCGGACAGGGGGCAGGTCAGCCCCAGCATTTT,CASSSPGQGAGQPQHF,TRBV11-2,TRBJ1-5,TRBD1